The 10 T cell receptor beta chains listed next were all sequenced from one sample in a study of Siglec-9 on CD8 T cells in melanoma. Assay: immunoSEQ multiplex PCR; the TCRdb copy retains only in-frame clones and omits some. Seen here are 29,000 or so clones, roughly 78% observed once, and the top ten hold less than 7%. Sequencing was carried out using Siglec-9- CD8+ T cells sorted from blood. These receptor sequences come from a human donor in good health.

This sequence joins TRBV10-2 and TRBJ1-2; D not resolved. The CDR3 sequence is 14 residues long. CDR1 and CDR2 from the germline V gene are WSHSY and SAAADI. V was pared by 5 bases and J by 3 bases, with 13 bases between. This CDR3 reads CASSPNPGYYGYTF. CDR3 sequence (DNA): TGCGCCAGCAGTCCTAATCCTGGCTACTATGGCTACACCTTC.

The DNA for the CDR3 is TGTGCCAGCAGCAAATTCACGGGGATAACAGATACGCAGTATTTT. Amino acids: CASSKFTGITDTQYF. V gene TRBV21-1 combines with J gene TRBJ2-3; TRBD2 is taken as the D call from the table, unchecked against the DNA. TRBV21-1 is flagged as a pseudogene. The CDR3 length is 15 residues.

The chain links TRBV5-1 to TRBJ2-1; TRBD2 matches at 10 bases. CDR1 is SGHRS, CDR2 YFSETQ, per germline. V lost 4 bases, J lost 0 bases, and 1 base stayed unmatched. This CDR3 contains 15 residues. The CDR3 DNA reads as TGCGCCAGCAGCCCTAGCGGGAGCTCCTACAATGAGCAGTTCTTC. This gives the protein CASSPSGSSYNEQFF.

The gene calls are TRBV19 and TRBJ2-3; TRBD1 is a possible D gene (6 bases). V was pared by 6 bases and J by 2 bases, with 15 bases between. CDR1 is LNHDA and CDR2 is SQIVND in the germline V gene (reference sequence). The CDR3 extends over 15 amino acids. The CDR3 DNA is TGTGCCAGTAGCGACGGACAGCCGAACACAGATACGCAGTATTTT. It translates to CASSDGQPNTDTQYF.

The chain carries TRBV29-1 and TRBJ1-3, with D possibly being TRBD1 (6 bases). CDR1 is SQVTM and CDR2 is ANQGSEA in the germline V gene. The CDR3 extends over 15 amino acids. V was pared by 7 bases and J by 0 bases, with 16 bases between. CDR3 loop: CSAAGGPSSGNTIYF. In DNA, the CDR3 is TGCAGCGCCGCGGGGGGGCCTAGCTCTGGAAACACCATATATTTT.

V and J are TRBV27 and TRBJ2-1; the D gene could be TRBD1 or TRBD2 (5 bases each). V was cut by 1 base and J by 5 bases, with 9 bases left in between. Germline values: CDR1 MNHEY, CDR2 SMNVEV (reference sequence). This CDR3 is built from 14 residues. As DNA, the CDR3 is TGTGCCAGCAGTTTATTTGGGACCGACAATGAGCAGTTCTTC. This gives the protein CASSLFGTDNEQFF.

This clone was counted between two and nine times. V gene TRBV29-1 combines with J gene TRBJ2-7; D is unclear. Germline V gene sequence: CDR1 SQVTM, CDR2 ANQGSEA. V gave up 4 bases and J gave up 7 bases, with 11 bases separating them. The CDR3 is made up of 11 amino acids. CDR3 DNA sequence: TGCAGCGTTGGGTCGGGCTGGGAGCAGTACTTC. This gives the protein CSVGSGWEQYF.

CDR3 nucleotide sequence: TGTGCCAGTAAATGGGGACAGGGGGCAACTGAAGCTTTCTTT. As protein: CASKWGQGATEAFF. The J gene is TRBJ1-1, the V gene TRBV19; 12 bases are shared with TRBD1. The V and J ends lost 7 bases and 5 bases, in that order; junction bases with no gene match: 5. CDR1 LNHDA and CDR2 SQIVND come from the germline V gene (reference sequence). The CDR3 runs to 14 residues.

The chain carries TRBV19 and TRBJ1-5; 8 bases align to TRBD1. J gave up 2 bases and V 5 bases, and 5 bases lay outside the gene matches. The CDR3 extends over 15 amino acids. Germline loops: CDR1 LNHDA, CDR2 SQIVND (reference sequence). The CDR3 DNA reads TGTGCCAGTAGTCCCACAGGGGGTGGCAATCAGCCCCAGCATTTT. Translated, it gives CASSPTGGGNQPQHF. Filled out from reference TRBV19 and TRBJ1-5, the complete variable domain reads DGGITQSPKYLFRKEGQNVTLSCEQNLNHDAMYWYRQDPGQGLRLIYYSQIVNDFQKGDIAEGYSVSREKKESFPLTVTSAQKNPTAFYLCASSPTGGGNQPQHFGDGTRLSIL.

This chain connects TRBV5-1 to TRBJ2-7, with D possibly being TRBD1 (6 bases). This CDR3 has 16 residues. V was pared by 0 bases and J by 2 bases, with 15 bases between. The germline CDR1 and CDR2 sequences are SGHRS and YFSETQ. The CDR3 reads CASSLGPRTEAYEQYF. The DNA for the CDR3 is TGCGCCAGCAGCTTGGGGCCTCGGACAGAAGCCTACGAGCAGTACTTC.